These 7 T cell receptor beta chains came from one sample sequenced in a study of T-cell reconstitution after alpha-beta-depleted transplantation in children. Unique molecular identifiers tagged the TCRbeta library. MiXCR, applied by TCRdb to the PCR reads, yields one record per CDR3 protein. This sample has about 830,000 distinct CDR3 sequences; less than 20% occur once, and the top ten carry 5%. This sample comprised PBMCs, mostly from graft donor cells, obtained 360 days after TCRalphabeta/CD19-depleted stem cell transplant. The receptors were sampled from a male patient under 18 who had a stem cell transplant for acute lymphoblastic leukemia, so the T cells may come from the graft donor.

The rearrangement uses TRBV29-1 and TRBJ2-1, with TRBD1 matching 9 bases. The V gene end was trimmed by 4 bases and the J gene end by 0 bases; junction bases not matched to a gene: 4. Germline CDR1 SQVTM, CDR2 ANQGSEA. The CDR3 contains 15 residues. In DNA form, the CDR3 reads TGCAGCGTTGGCGGACAGGGGAGCTCCTACAATGAGCAGTTCTTC. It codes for CSVGGQGSSYNEQFF.

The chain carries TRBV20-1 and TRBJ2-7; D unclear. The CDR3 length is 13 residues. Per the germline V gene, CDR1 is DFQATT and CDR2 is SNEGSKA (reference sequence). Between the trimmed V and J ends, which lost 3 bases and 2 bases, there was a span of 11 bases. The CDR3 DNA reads TGCAGTGCTAGTCTCGCGACACCCTACGAGCAGTACTTC. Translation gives CSASLATPYEQYF.

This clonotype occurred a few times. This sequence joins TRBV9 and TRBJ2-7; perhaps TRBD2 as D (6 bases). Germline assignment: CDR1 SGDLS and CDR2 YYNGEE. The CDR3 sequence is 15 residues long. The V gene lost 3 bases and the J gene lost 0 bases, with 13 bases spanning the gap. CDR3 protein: CASSDLAFSSYEQYF. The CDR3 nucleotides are TGTGCCAGCAGCGACCTAGCGTTTAGCTCCTACGAGCAGTACTTC. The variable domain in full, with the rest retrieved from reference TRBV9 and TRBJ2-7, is DSGVTQTPKHLITATGQRVTLRCSPRSGDLSVYWYQQSLDQGLQFLIQYYNGEERAKGNILERFSAQQFPDLHSELNLSSLELGDSALYFCASSDLAFSSYEQYFGPGTRLTVT.

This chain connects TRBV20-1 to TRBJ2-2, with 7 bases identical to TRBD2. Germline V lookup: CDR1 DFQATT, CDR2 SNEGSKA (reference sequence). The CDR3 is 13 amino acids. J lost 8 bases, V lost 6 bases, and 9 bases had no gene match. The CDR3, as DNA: TGCAGTGCCATGGGGGGGGAGAGGGGGGAGCTGTTTTTT. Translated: CSAMGGERGELFF.

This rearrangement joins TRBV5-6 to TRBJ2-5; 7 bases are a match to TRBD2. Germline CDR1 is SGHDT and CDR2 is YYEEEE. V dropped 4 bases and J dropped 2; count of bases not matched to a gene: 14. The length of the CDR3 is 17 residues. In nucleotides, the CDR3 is TGTGCCAGCAGCCAGCCCTTTAGATCTAGCGGACAAGAGACCCAGTACTTC. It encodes CASSQPFRSSGQETQYF. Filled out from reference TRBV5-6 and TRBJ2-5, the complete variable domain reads DAGVTQSPTHLIKTRGQQVTLRCSPKSGHDTVSWYQQALGQGPQFIFQYYEEEERQRGNFPDRFSGHQFPNYSSELNVNALLLGDSALYLCASSQPFRSSGQETQYFGPGTRLLVL.

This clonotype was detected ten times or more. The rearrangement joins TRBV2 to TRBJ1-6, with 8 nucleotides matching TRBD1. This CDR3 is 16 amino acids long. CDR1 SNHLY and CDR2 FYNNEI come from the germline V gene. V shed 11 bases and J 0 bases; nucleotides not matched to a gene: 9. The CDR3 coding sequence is TGTGCCTCACACAGGGGGACTAGCTCCTATAATTCACCCCTCCACTTT. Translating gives CASHRGTSSYNSPLHF. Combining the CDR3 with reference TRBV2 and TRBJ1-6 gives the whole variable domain EPEVTQTPSHQVTQMGQEVILRCVPISNHLYFYWYRQILGQKVEFLVSFYNNEISEKSEIFDDQFSVERPDGSNFTLKIRSTKLEDSAMYFCASHRGTSSYNSPLHFGNGTRLTVT.

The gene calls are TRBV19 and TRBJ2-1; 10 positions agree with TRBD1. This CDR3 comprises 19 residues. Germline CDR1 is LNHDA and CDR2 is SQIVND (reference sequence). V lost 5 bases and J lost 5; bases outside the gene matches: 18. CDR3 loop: CASSPGRGTGAYQHNEQFF. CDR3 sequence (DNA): TGTGCCAGTAGTCCTGGAAGGGGGACAGGGGCCTACCAGCACAATGAGCAGTTCTTC.